The 29 T cell receptor beta chains below all came from one sample that was sequenced in a study of CD8 T cells in Susac syndrome. With random hexamers, roughly 0.5 to 1 ug RNA was reverse transcribed. TCRdb re-derived calls from the immunoSEQ multiplex PCR reads in MiXCR, one entry per CDR3 protein. The sample has approximately 83,000 distinct CDR3 sequences, approximately 95% seen once. The specimen sequenced was CD8+ T cells from PBMCs. The source of these receptors is a human donor with Susac syndrome.

The CDR3 nucleotides read TGTGCCTGGAGTAGACAGGCCTACGAGCAGTACTTC. This encodes CAWSRQAYEQYF. The chain carries TRBV30 and TRBJ2-7; possibly TRBD1 for D (6 bases). The CDR3 extends over 12 amino acids. Trimming took off 2 bases at V and 2 bases at J, with 7 bases between the two ends. Germline CDR1 reads GTSNPN; CDR2 reads SVGIG (reference sequence). The complete variable domain, with remaining parts taken from reference TRBV30 and TRBJ2-7, reads SQTIHQWPATLVQPVGSPLSLECTVEGTSNPNLYWYRQAAGRGLQLLFYSVGIGQISSEVPQNLSASRPQDRQFILSSKKLLLSDSGFYLCAWSRQAYEQYFGPGTRLTVT.

The chain combines TRBV6-4 with TRBJ2-1; TRBD2 aligns across 7 bases. V trimming: 3 bases; J trimming: 4 bases; junction bases outside the gene matches: 6. CDR1 is MRHNA, CDR2 SNTAGT, per germline. This CDR3 comprises 15 residues. The chain's CDR3 is CASSEIAGTYNEQFF. CDR3 coding DNA: TGTGCCAGCAGTGAAATAGCGGGCACATACAATGAGCAGTTCTTC.

The chain joins TRBV14 to TRBJ2-5; perhaps TRBD1 as D (6 bases). The CDR3 is 15 amino acids. The germline V gene has CDR1 SGHDN and CDR2 FVKESK. Trimming cost V 2 bases and J 4 bases, with 14 bases left between them. The CDR3 loop is CASSQRTGSGETQYF. As DNA, the CDR3 is TGTGCCAGCAGCCAAAGAACAGGGTCGGGAGAGACCCAGTACTTC. The whole variable domain, filled in from reference TRBV14 and TRBJ2-5, reads EAGVTQFPSHSVIEKGQTVTLRCDPISGHDNLYWYRRVMGKEIKFLLHFVKESKQDESGMPNNRFLAERTGGTYSTLKVQPAELEDSGVYFCASSQRTGSGETQYFGPGTRLLVL.

In this sample, this clonotype turned up once. V is TRBV4-3 and J is TRBJ2-3, with 9 bases fitting TRBD2. Trimming at V came to 1 base and at J to 5 bases, leaving 4 bases not matched to a gene. Germline V CDR1 and CDR2: LGHNA, YSLEER. The CDR3 runs to 15 residues. DNA for the CDR3: TGCGCCAGCAGCCAAGTAGCGGGAGACGGAGATACGCAGTATTTT. Amino acids: CASSQVAGDGDTQYF.

V and J are TRBV4-1 and TRBJ2-1, with D tentatively TRBD1 (6 bases). This CDR3 is built from 16 residues. Germline assignment: CDR1 MGHRA and CDR2 YSYEKL. Trimming cost V 0 bases and J 5 bases, with 14 bases left between them. The CDR3 DNA reads as TGCGCCAGCAGCCAAGAGGCACAGGGATTTGACAATGAGCAGTTCTTC. Translated: CASSQEAQGFDNEQFF.

The chain couples TRBV13 to TRBJ2-1; 14 bases match TRBD2. This CDR3 comprises 17 residues. Trimming removed 5 bases from V and 0 bases from J; junction bases left unmatched: 3. Germline V gene data show CDR1 as PRHDT and CDR2 as FYEKMQ (reference sequence). Here the CDR3 reads CASSGLAGGSSYNEQFF. CDR3 in DNA: TGTGCCAGCAGCGGACTAGCGGGAGGCAGCTCCTACAATGAGCAGTTCTTC.

The CDR3 DNA follows: TGCGCCAGCAGCCAAGCAACGGGACTAGCGGAGTACAATGAGCAGTTCTTC. This encodes CASSQATGLAEYNEQFF. This chain connects TRBV4-1 to TRBJ2-1; TRBD2 matches at 11 bases. CDR3 length equals 17 residues. In germline, CDR1 is MGHRA, CDR2 YSYEKL. Trimming at V came to 1 base and at J to 4 bases, leaving 6 bases not matched to a gene.

The V gene is TRBV6-5, the J gene TRBJ1-5; no clear D. V was clipped by 5 bases and J by 9 bases, with 8 bases between them. CDR3 length: 11 amino acids. Germline assignment: CDR1 MNHEY and CDR2 SVGAGI. In DNA, the CDR3 is TGTGCCAGCAGTCCCGTCCGGCCCCAGCATTTT. This sequence encodes CASSPVRPQHF.

The V gene is TRBV18, the J gene TRBJ2-7; 9 nucleotides match TRBD1. Unmatched junction bases numbered 6, after V lost 0 bases and J lost 3 bases. Per germline, CDR1 KGHSH and CDR2 LQKENI. There are 16 residues in the CDR3. The CDR3 protein is CASSPPTGDRVYEQYF. Here the CDR3 DNA reads TGTGCCAGCTCACCACCTACAGGGGACAGGGTCTACGAGCAGTACTTC.

The chain has TRBV10-3 and TRBJ2-1; the D is unclear. CDR3 length equals 12 residues. Germline lookup yields CDR1 ENHRY and CDR2 SYGVKD. V lost 6 bases, J lost 5 bases, and 8 bases lay in between. The DNA for the CDR3 is TGTGCCATCAGCCCCCCAAACAATGAGCAGTTCTTC. Encoded protein: CAISPPNNEQFF.

The chain recombines TRBV7-3 with TRBJ2-1; 8 nucleotides agree with TRBD2. This CDR3 spans 14 amino acids. Trimming at V came to 0 bases and at J to 8 bases, leaving 3 bases not matched to a gene. Germline loops: CDR1 SGHTA, CDR2 FQGTGA. CDR3 in amino acids: CASSLTGLGDEQFF. The CDR3 bases are TGTGCCAGCAGCTTAACGGGACTAGGGGATGAGCAGTTCTTC.

This chain links TRBV6-5 with TRBJ2-3, with a possible D match to TRBD2 (6 bases). Between the trimmed V and J ends, which lost 9 bases and 2 bases, there was a span of 12 bases. Germline-derived CDR1 and CDR2 are MNHEY and SVGAGI. The CDR3 has 13 residues. The CDR3, as DNA: TGTGCCAGTTGTAGCGGCTTCACAGATACGCAGTATTTT. Protein: CASCSGFTDTQYF.

V gene TRBV6-5 combines with J gene TRBJ2-2, with D unclear. The CDR3 totals 15 residues. V was cut by 6 bases and J by 0 bases, with 11 bases left in between. Germline-derived CDR1 and CDR2 are MNHEY and SVGAGI. The CDR3 DNA reads as TGTGCCAGCAGCCTCCTTGCACCGAACACCGGGGAGCTGTTTTTT. Translated: CASSLLAPNTGELFF.

CDR3 region: CASSDEGGYSNQPQHF. DNA of the CDR3: TGTGCCAGCAGTGATGAGGGAGGATATAGCAATCAGCCCCAGCATTTT. V usage is TRBV6-1 and J usage is TRBJ1-5; no firm D call. Germline V gives CDR1 MNHNS, CDR2 SASEGT. Trimming left V 3 bases short and J 0 bases short, with 12 bases between. The CDR3 spans 16 residues.

J is TRBJ2-2 and V is TRBV19; weak D call: TRBD1 (5 bases). V lost 4 bases, J lost 7 bases, and 10 bases lay in between. The CDR3 is 13 residues long. Germline values: CDR1 LNHDA, CDR2 SQIVND (reference sequence). For the CDR3, the DNA is TGTGCCAGTAGTACCAGGGTATTCGGGGAGCTGTTTTTT. Translated: CASSTRVFGELFF.

This clonotype has only a few counts. The chain couples TRBV9 to TRBJ2-3; D assignment may be TRBD1 or TRBD2 (6 bases each). The CDR3 loop spans 12 amino acids. Germline-derived CDR1 and CDR2 are SGDLS and YYNGEE. V was pared by 5 bases and J by 5 bases, with 9 bases between. CDR3 residues: CASSEGGDTQYF. The DNA for the CDR3 is TGTGCCAGCAGTGAGGGGGGAGATACGCAGTATTTT.

This chain connects TRBV15 to TRBJ1-2; D not resolved. This CDR3 spans 14 amino acids. The germline gives CDR1 LNHNV, CDR2 YYDKDF (reference sequence). V was trimmed by 0 bases and J by 8 bases, leaving 13 bases between them. The CDR3 DNA sequence: TGTGCCACCAGCAGAGATCCCGAGGTGGGGGGCTACACCTTC. Translation gives CATSRDPEVGGYTF.

This chain joins TRBV2 and TRBJ2-3; tentative D call: TRBD2 (5 bases). The V and J ends lost 3 bases and 0 bases respectively, with 16 bases between them. There are 17 residues in the CDR3. CDR1 is SNHLY, CDR2 FYNNEI, per germline. CDR3 sequence reads: CASSEMDSPGSTDTQYF. The CDR3, as DNA: TGTGCCAGCAGTGAGATGGACTCCCCGGGGAGCACAGATACGCAGTATTTT.

The rearrangement links TRBV6-6 to TRBJ1-5; unclear D gene. This CDR3 has 13 residues. Per the germline V gene, CDR1 is MNHNY and CDR2 is SVGAGI (reference sequence). Trimming shortened V by 3 bases and J by 3 bases, and 6 bases separated the two germline ends. The CDR3 loop reads CASSYGFNQPQHF. The CDR3 region has the DNA TGTGCCAGCAGTTATGGGTTCAATCAGCCCCAGCATTTT.

Only a few counts were recorded for this clonotype. This chain uses TRBV7-9 with TRBJ2-1; possibly TRBD1 for D (5 bases). CDR1 and CDR2 (germline): SEHNR, FQNEAQ (reference sequence). V gave up 1 base and J gave up 4 bases, with 8 bases separating them. There are 14 residues in the CDR3. CDR3 region: CASSLVQGYNEQFF. The CDR3 DNA sequence: TGTGCCAGCAGCTTAGTTCAGGGATACAATGAGCAGTTCTTC.

The genes are TRBV4-3 and TRBJ2-7; tentative D call: TRBD1 (6 bases). Trimming stripped 0 bases from V and 2 bases from J, with 8 bases between. CDR1 and CDR2 from the germline V gene are LGHNA and YSLEER. CDR3 length: 14 residues. CDR3 nucleotides: TGCGCCAGCAGCCAAGAAGCAGGGGCCTACGAGCAGTACTTC. As protein: CASSQEAGAYEQYF.

The chain has TRBV5-1 and TRBJ2-7, with 7 bases fitting TRBD1. Germline V gene data show CDR1 as SGHRS and CDR2 as YFSETQ. Unmatched junction bases numbered 9, after V lost 3 bases and J lost 6 bases. There are 14 residues in the CDR3. The CDR3 protein is CASSSQGTLGEQYF. The CDR3 DNA is TGCGCCAGCAGCTCACAGGGGACCCTAGGCGAGCAGTACTTC.

This sequence joins TRBV5-1 and TRBJ2-5; D perhaps matches TRBD2 (5 bases). V shed 4 bases and J shed 2 bases, with 18 bases lying between them. CDR1 SGHRS and CDR2 YFSETQ come from the germline V gene. The CDR3 covers 16 residues. Here the CDR3 reads CASSGKGTREQETQYF. The CDR3 bases are TGCGCCAGCAGCGGAAAGGGTACCCGGGAACAAGAGACCCAGTACTTC.

This clonotype was detected only a few times. This chain joins TRBV24-1 and TRBJ2-1, with 7 positions matching TRBD1. The V segment lost 6 bases and the J segment 6 bases; nucleotides outside the gene matches: 4. Germline V gene lookup returns CDR1 KGHDR and CDR2 SFDVKD. CDR3 length equals 13 residues. The CDR3 nucleotides are TGTGCCACCAGTACAGGGGATGGCAATGAGCAGTTCTTC. Translation gives CATSTGDGNEQFF.

This clonotype has more than one count but fewer than ten. The chain couples TRBV7-9 to TRBJ2-3; weak D call: TRBD1 (7 bases). The CDR3 totals 14 residues. Germline V gives CDR1 SEHNR, CDR2 FQNEAQ (reference sequence). Between the trimmed V and J ends, which lost 5 bases and 6 bases, there was a span of 15 bases. The CDR3 coding sequence is TGTGCCAGCAGCCTTCAGGGGGGAACCGATACGCAGTATTTT. It encodes CASSLQGGTDTQYF.

The J gene is TRBJ1-1, the V gene TRBV3-1; D not certain. This CDR3 region has 14 residues. Trimming cost V 0 bases and J 4 bases, with 9 bases left between them. Germline CDR1 and CDR2: LGHDT and YNNKEL (reference sequence). CDR3 nucleotide sequence: TGTGCCAGCAGCCAAGATTTCCTTCTCACTGAAGCTTTCTTT. Its protein is CASSQDFLLTEAFF.

This chain uses TRBV9 with TRBJ2-7; the D gene is possibly TRBD2 (6 bases). V gave up 0 bases and J gave up 3 bases, with 10 bases separating them. CDR1 is SGDLS and CDR2 is YYNGEE in the germline V gene. This CDR3 is 14 amino acids long. The CDR3 loop reads CASSVGSSGYEQYF. The CDR3, as DNA: TGTGCCAGCAGCGTAGGTAGTAGCGGCTACGAGCAGTACTTC.

The rearrangement links TRBV6-2 or TRBV6-3 to TRBJ2-2, with TRBD1 identical over 9 bases. Germline values: CDR1 MNHEY, CDR2 SVGEGT. V gave up 7 bases and J gave up 5 bases; unmatched junction bases: 8. This CDR3 has 15 residues. The CDR3 region is CASNTGGDSTGELFF. CDR3 nucleotides: TGTGCCAGCAATACAGGGGGCGATTCAACCGGGGAGCTGTTTTTT.

A remark on this clonotype: Mismatch with germline at one junction end may stem from a read error. The CDR3 DNA reads TGTGCCAGCAGCCAAGAGGGTGACTCTGAAAACACCATATATTTT. Protein sequence: CASSQEGDSENTIYF. This chain connects TRBV3-1 to TRBJ1-3; D is uncertain. Germline V gives CDR1 LGHDT, CDR2 YNNKEL (reference sequence). The CDR3 has 15 amino acids.